The rows below give T cell receptor beta chains drawn from one sample of a study of CD8 T cells in ankylosing spondylitis. In TCRdb, the 5' RACE reads were re-called with MiXCR into one record per CDR3 protein. The table includes some 840,000 distinct CDR3 sequences, approximately 12% detected once. What was sequenced was blood, either unsorted or a sorted T cell fraction (not recorded which). The receptors stem from a male donor with ankylosing spondylitis. Each CDR3 is given with its conserved first and last residue. The D gene is left open where the match is weak. A row's size may be missing; if present it is once, few, many or a size class.

V gene	J gene	clone size	D gene	CDR3 DNA	CDR3 protein
TRBV12-3/TRBV12-4	TRBJ1-1	many	NA	TGTGCCAGCAGCCGGGTGCGCACTGAAGCTTTCTTT	CASSRVRTEAFF
TRBV20-1	TRBJ2-7	many	NA	TGCAGTGCTAGCCGCAGGCCGGGGGGCGGATCCTACGAGCAGTACTTC	CSASRRPGGGSYEQYF
TRBV29-1	TRBJ2-7	many	NA	TGCAGCGTTGAAGACCCCAGGGCCCACGAGCAGTACTTC	CSVEDPRAHEQYF
TRBV3-1	TRBJ2-3	NA	NA	TGTGCCAGCAGCCAACTGGTTGGCTCATACACAGATACGCAGTATTTT	CASSQLVGSYTDTQYF
TRBV20-1	TRBJ2-1	NA	TRBD2	TGCAGTGCTAGAGATCCTCGCGGGAGCGATGAGCAGTTCTTC	CSARDPRGSDEQFF
TRBV20-1	TRBJ2-5	few	TRBD2	TGCAGTGTTAGAACGCTAGCGGGGGATGGGGAGACCCAGTACTTC	CSVRTLAGDGETQYF
TRBV4-2	TRBJ1-5	few	NA	TGTGCCAGCAGCCATCCCGGAACAGCAAACAGCAATCAGCCCCAGCATTTT	CASSHPGTANSNQPQHF
TRBV7-2	TRBJ1-6	NA	NA	TGTGCCAGCAGCCTCGGGGTTCACCTCCACTTT	CASSLGVHLHF
TRBV19	TRBJ2-5	NA	NA	TGTGCCAGTAGTCCCCTTATGATGGGCGGGACGGAGACCCAGTACTTC	CASSPLMMGGTETQYF
TRBV6-5	TRBJ1-2	few	NA	TGTGCCAGCAGTTACTCTTCCGCCGTCCAGTATGGCTACACCTTC	CASSYSSAVQYGYTF
TRBV7-9	TRBJ1-1	NA	NA	TGTGCCAGCCGCCGGGGGATGGCTGAAGCTTTCTTT	CASRRGMAEAFF
TRBV4-3	TRBJ1-2	few	NA	TGCGCCAGCAGCACCCGAACCGGACAGGGCTACACCTTC	CASSTRTGQGYTF
TRBV12-3/TRBV12-4	TRBJ2-7	many	NA	TGTGCCAGCAGCTTTAGAAGGAGCTCCTACGAGCAGTACTTC	CASSFRRSSYEQYF
TRBV20-1	TRBJ2-3	NA	TRBD1	TGCAGTGCTAGAGACCCGGGGACAGGCACAGATACGCAGTATTTT	CSARDPGTGTDTQYF
TRBV19	TRBJ2-3	few	NA	TGTGCCAGTAGTATTCTCCTAGCCACAGATACGCAGTATTTT	CASSILLATDTQYF
TRBV6-2/TRBV6-3	TRBJ2-1	many	TRBD2	TGTGCCAGCAGTAGCTCTCGCGGGGGGGCGTTTTACAATGAGCAGTTCTTC	CASSSSRGGAFYNEQFF
TRBV20-1	TRBJ2-1	few	NA	TGCAGTGCCGGCGGGATAGGAGTGAGTGAGCAGTTCTTC	CSAGGIGVSEQFF
TRBV7-9	TRBJ1-4	few	TRBD1	TGTGCCAGCAGCCCCTGGAGGGGACAGGGCGATGAAAAACTGTTTTTT	CASSPWRGQGDEKLFF
TRBV28	TRBJ2-7	NA	TRBD1	TGTGCCAGCAGCTTTATCCGGACAGGTAGCTACGAGCAGTACTTC	CASSFIRTGSYEQYF
TRBV20-1	TRBJ2-7	few	TRBD1	TGCAGTGCTAGTTCGACAGGGGGATACTACGAGCAGTACTTC	CSASSTGGYYEQYF
TRBV5-1	TRBJ2-4	NA	TRBD1	TGCGCCAGCAGCTTGGCGGGACAGGCTGGGGACATTCAGTACTTC	CASSLAGQAGDIQYF
TRBV30	TRBJ2-1	few	NA	TGTGCCTGGAGTGCCACGGGAATTCGGCAGTTCTTC	CAWSATGIRQFF
TRBV9	TRBJ2-1	few	NA	TGTGCCAGCAGCGGACACCTTAGCGGACTCTACAATGAGCAGTTCTTC	CASSGHLSGLYNEQFF
TRBV20-1	TRBJ1-6	many	TRBD1	TGCAGTGCCAGGACAGGGCTTGATTCACCCCTCCACTTT	CSARTGLDSPLHF
TRBV6-5	TRBJ2-7	few	TRBD1	TGTGCCAGCGGGTACAGGGGATCCGAGCAGTACTTC	CASGYRGSEQYF
TRBV11-2	TRBJ2-1	NA	TRBD2	TGTGCCAGCAGCTTTAGATGGAGCGGGGAGAGTACAATGAGGCAGTTCTTC	CASSFRWSGESTMRQFF
TRBV20-1	TRBJ2-1	few	NA	TGCAGTGCTAGAATTCTAGCGATAAACTACAATGAGCAGTTCTTC	CSARILAINYNEQFF
TRBV11-2	TRBJ2-3	few	NA	TGTGCCAGCAGGCCGAGGGGGAGCCCAGATACGCAGTATTTT	CASRPRGSPDTQYF